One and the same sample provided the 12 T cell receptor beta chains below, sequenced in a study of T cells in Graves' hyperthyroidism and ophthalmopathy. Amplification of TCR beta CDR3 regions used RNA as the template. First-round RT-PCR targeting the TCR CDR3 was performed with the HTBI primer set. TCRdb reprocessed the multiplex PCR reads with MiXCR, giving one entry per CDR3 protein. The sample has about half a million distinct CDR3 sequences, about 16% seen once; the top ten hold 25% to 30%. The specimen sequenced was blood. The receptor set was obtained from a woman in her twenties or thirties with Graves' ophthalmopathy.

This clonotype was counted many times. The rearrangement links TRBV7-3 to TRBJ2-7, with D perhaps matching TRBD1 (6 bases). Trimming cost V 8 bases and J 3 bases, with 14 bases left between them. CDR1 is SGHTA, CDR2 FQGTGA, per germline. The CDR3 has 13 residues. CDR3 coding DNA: TGTGCCAGCGGGGGCTCGGGTATCTACGAGCAGTACTTC. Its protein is CASGGSGIYEQYF.

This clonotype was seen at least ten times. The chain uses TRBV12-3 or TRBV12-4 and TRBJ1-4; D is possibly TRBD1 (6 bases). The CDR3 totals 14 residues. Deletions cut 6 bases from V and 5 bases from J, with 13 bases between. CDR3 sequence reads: CASRSGHANEKLFF. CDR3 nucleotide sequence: TGTGCCAGCAGGTCGGGACACGCAAATGAAAAACTGTTTTTT.

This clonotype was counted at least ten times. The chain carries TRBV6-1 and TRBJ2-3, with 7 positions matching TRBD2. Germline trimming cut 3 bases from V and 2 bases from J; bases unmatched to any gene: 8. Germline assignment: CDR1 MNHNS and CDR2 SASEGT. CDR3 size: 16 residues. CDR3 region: CASSDTTSSHTDTQYF. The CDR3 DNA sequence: TGTGCCAGCAGTGACACGACTAGCAGTCACACAGATACGCAGTATTTT.

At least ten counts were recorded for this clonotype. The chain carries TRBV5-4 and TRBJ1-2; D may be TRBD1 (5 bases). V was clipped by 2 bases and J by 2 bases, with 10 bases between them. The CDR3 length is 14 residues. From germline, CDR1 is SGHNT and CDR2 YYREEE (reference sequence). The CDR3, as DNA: TGTGCCAGCAGCTTCCCGCAGGGAAACTATGGCTACACCTTC. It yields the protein CASSFPQGNYGYTF.

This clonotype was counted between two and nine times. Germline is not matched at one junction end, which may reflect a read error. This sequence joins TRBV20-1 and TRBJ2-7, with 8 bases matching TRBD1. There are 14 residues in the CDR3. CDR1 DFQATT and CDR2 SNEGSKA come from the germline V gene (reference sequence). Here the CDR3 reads CGARDQDRAYEQYF. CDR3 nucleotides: TGCGGTGCTAGAGATCAGGACAGGGCCTACGAGCAGTACTTC.

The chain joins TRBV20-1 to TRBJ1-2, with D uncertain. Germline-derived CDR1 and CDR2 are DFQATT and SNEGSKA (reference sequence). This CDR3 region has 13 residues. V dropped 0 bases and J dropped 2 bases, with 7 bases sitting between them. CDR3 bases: TGCAGTGCTAGAGATGCATCAAACTATGGCTACACCTTC. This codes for CSARDASNYGYTF.

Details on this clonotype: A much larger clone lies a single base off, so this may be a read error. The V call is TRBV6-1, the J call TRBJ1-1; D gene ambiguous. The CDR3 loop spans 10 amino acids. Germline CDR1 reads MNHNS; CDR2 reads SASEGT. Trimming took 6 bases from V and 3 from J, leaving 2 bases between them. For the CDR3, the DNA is TGTGCCAGCAGATACACTGAAGCTTTCTTT. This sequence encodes CASRYTEAFF.

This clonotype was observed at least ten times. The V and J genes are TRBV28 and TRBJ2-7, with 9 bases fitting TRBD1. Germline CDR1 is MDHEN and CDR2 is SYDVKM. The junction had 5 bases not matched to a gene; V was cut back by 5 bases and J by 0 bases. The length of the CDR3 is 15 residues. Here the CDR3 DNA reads TGTGCCAGCAGTCCCGGGACAGGGTCCTCCTACGAGCAGTACTTC. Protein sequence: CASSPGTGSSYEQYF.

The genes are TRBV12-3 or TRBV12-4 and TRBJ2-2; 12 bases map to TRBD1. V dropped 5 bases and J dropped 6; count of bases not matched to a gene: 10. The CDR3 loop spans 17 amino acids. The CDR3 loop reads CASSTIRDRGLSGELFF. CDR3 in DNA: TGTGCCAGCAGTACGATCCGGGACAGGGGGCTTTCCGGGGAGCTGTTTTTT.

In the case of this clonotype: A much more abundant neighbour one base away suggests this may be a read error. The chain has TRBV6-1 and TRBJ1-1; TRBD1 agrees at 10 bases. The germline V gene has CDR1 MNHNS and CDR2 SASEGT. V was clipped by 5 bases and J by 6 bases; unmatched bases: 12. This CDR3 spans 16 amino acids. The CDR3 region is CASSPLTGGMTAEAFF. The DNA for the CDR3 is TGTGCCAGCAGTCCTTTGACAGGGGGCATGACCGCTGAAGCTTTCTTT.

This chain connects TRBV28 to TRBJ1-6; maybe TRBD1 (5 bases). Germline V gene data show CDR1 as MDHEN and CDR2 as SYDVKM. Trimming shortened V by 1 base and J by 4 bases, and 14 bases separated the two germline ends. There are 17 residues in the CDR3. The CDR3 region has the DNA TGTGCCAGCAGTTTATCCCCCCCAGGGAAATATAATTCACCCCTCCACTTT. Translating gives CASSLSPPGKYNSPLHF.

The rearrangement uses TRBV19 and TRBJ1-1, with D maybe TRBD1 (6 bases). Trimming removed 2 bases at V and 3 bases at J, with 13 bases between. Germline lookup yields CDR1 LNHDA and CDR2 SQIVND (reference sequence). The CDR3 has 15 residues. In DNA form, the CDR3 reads TGTGCCAGTAGTATACGGACAGCAAGGGACACTGAAGCTTTCTTT. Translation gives CASSIRTARDTEAFF.